Listed here are 24 T cell receptor beta chains from one sample, sequenced in a study of identical twins. TCRdb ran MiXCR on the 5' RACE reads and lists one entry per CDR3 protein. The table shows just over 450,000 distinct CDR3 sequences, with 14% occurring only once. The sample also formed part of further work on yellow fever vaccine responses in identical twins.

Source material: CD4+ T cells sorted from blood. All receptors come from a woman under 30 in good health.

The J gene is TRBJ2-1, the V gene TRBV9, with D hard to call. Germline V lookup: CDR1 SGDLS, CDR2 YYNGEE. This CDR3 contains 14 residues. The ends were cut back, 3 bases at V and 1 base at J, with 8 bases in the middle. The CDR3 bases are TGTGCCAGCAGCGCGACCGATTCCTACAATGAGCAGTTCTTC. Translation gives CASSATDSYNEQFF.

Many counts were recorded for this clonotype. V and J are TRBV29-1 and TRBJ2-5, with 9 bases identical to TRBD1. CDR1 is SQVTM, CDR2 ANQGSEA, per germline. The CDR3 spans 14 residues. V was clipped by 2 bases and J by 3 bases; unmatched bases: 4. In nucleotides, the CDR3 is TGCAGCGTTGAACCCCGGGACAGGGAAGAGACCCAGTACTTC. As protein: CSVEPRDREETQYF.

V usage is TRBV5-1 and J usage is TRBJ2-1; no firm D call. The V gene lost 0 bases and the J gene lost 12 bases, with 7 bases spanning the gap. From germline, CDR1 is SGHRS and CDR2 YFSETQ. The CDR3 spans 11 residues. CDR3 protein: CASSLDSRQFF. In nucleotides, the CDR3 is TGCGCCAGCAGCTTGGACAGCCGGCAGTTCTTC.

This clonotype was picked up many times. This sequence joins TRBV7-6 and TRBJ2-7; D gene unclear. Trimming removed 2 bases from V and 2 bases from J, with 19 bases in between. The germline V gene has CDR1 SGHVS and CDR2 FNYEAQ. CDR3 size: 17 residues. CDR3 residues: CASSLFGGTYPPYEQYF. The CDR3 nucleotides are TGTGCCAGCAGCTTATTCGGCGGAACCTACCCACCCTACGAGCAGTACTTC.

J is TRBJ1-3 and V is TRBV20-1, with D uncertain. CDR1 and CDR2 (germline): DFQATT, SNEGSKA (reference sequence). The germline V and J ends were trimmed by 6 bases and 4 bases, with 10 bases remaining between them. CDR3 length: 12 amino acids. This CDR3 reads CSAEVGGNTIYF. CDR3 DNA: TGCAGTGCGGAAGTCGGGGGAAACACCATATATTTT.

This clonotype was observed once. This rearrangement joins TRBV7-2 to TRBJ2-1; D is undetermined. This CDR3 has 15 amino acids. Trimming left V 1 base short and J 6 bases short, with 13 bases between. Germline loops: CDR1 SGHTA, CDR2 FQGNSA. CDR3 nucleotide sequence: TGTGCCAGCAGCTTAGGGCCGGGCCGAGGCAATGAGCAGTTCTTC. It is translated as CASSLGPGRGNEQFF.

This clonotype showed up just a few times. The CDR3 DNA is TGTGCCAGCAGCGGATGGGGTGAGGGTTTGGAGACCCAGTACTTC. Amino acids: CASSGWGEGLETQYF. The chain has TRBV7-9 and TRBJ2-5; tentative D call: TRBD2 (5 bases). The CDR3 runs to 15 residues. From germline, CDR1 is SEHNR and CDR2 FQNEAQ (reference sequence). The ends were cut back, 5 bases at V and 5 bases at J, with 18 bases in the middle.

This clonotype occurred many times. CDR3 protein: CASGTLQYNEQFF. The CDR3 nucleotides are TGTGCCAGCGGGACTCTTCAGTACAATGAGCAGTTCTTC. The rearrangement links TRBV7-9 to TRBJ2-1; the D gene is possibly TRBD2 (6 bases). Germline-derived CDR1 and CDR2 are SEHNR and FQNEAQ (reference sequence). CDR3 length: 13 amino acids. V lost 8 bases and J lost 4, with 12 bases in between. The entire variable domain, with the rest obtained from reference TRBV7-9 and TRBJ2-1, is as follows: DTGVSQNPRHKITKRGQNVTFRCDPISEHNRLYWYRQTLGQGPEFLTYFQNEAQLEKSRLLSDRFSAERPKGSFSTLEIQRTEQGDSAMYLCASGTLQYNEQFFGPGTRLTVL.

The rearrangement joins TRBV6-1 to TRBJ2-5, with D tentatively TRBD2 (5 bases). The germline V gene encodes CDR1 MNHNS and CDR2 SASEGT. The V end was cut by 7 bases, the J end by 2 bases, with 14 bases between. The CDR3 spans 14 residues. CDR3 nucleotide sequence: TGTGCCAGCAAACATAACCGGGATCAAGAGACCCAGTACTTC. This encodes CASKHNRDQETQYF.

Worth noting for this clonotype: A much larger clone differs from this one at a single base, so this may be a read error. The gene calls are TRBV12-3 or TRBV12-4 and TRBJ2-1, with 9 bases fitting TRBD1. CDR3 length: 14 amino acids. The J segment lost 7 bases and the V segment lost 5 bases, leaving 6 bases of the junction unmatched. The CDR3 spells CASSTRTGENEQFF. CDR3 DNA: TGTGCCAGCAGTACCAGGACAGGGGAGAATGAGCAGTTCTTC.

This clonotype was detected a few times. V gene TRBV5-1 combines with J gene TRBJ2-2, with a tentative D call TRBD2 (5 bases). The CDR3 is 17 amino acids. V was shortened by 0 bases and J by 1 base, with 13 bases between the two germline ends. The germline gives CDR1 SGHRS, CDR2 YFSETQ. The CDR3 spells CASSLAPRAGNTGELFF. The CDR3, as DNA: TGCGCCAGCAGCTTGGCTCCCCGGGCGGGGAACACCGGGGAGCTGTTTTTT.

This clonotype turned up a few times. The V gene is TRBV28, the J gene TRBJ2-2; 8 nucleotides line up with TRBD2. Germline assignment: CDR1 MDHEN and CDR2 SYDVKM. Losses at the gene ends were 4 bases for V and 1 base for J; bases not matched to a gene: 8. The CDR3 is 17 amino acids. The CDR3 region is CASSSSSGSRNTGELFF. Written as DNA, the CDR3 is TGTGCCAGCAGTTCCTCAAGCGGGAGTCGGAACACCGGGGAGCTGTTTTTT.

This sequence joins TRBV20-1 and TRBJ2-7, with TRBD2 matching 7 bases. The junction had 10 bases not matched to a gene; V was cut back by 8 bases and J by 3 bases. This CDR3 is 13 amino acids long. Germline CDR1 reads DFQATT; CDR2 reads SNEGSKA (reference sequence). The CDR3 is CSPTGTSDYEQYF. The CDR3 coding sequence is TGCAGTCCTACGGGAACTAGCGACTACGAGCAGTACTTC.

V and J are TRBV29-1 and TRBJ2-1; D ambiguous. Deletions cut 6 bases from V and 10 bases from J, with 16 bases between. The CDR3 spans 12 residues. Germline V gene sequence: CDR1 SQVTM, CDR2 ANQGSEA. The CDR3, as DNA: TGCAGCGTAGGAACAACAGAACGGGAGCAGTTCTTC. Translation gives CSVGTTEREQFF.

V gene TRBV10-3 combines with J gene TRBJ2-7, with D tentatively TRBD1 (6 bases). The germline V and J ends were trimmed by 6 bases and 1 base, with 16 bases remaining between them. Germline V gene data show CDR1 as ENHRY and CDR2 as SYGVKD. The CDR3 spans 15 residues. In DNA form, the CDR3 reads TGTGCCATCAGCACAGGGACCCAAGGTTCCTACGAGCAGTACTTC. This encodes CAISTGTQGSYEQYF.

The chain employs TRBV10-3 and TRBJ2-5; D perhaps matches TRBD2 (7 bases). This CDR3 comprises 14 residues. The germline CDR1 and CDR2 sequences are ENHRY and SYGVKD. V was cut by 3 bases and J by 5 bases, with 13 bases left in between. The CDR3 reads CAISDSGGRETQYF. CDR3 nucleotides: TGTGCCATCAGTGATTCCGGGGGGCGGGAGACCCAGTACTTC.

This clonotype turned up a few times. The CDR3 here is CSANWGDAEQYF. For the CDR3, the DNA is TGCAGTGCTAACTGGGGGGATGCCGAGCAGTACTTC. The chain combines TRBV20-1 with TRBJ2-7, with D possibly being TRBD2 (6 bases). Germline V gene lookup returns CDR1 DFQATT and CDR2 SNEGSKA (reference sequence). V was pared by 4 bases and J by 6 bases, with 13 bases between. The CDR3 is 12 amino acids.

The gene calls are TRBV5-4 and TRBJ1-2; TRBD1 aligns across 7 bases. The CDR3 has 15 residues. CDR1 and CDR2 (germline): SGHNT, YYREEE (reference sequence). Trimming took 3 bases from V and 3 from J; bases not matched to a gene: 8. Written as DNA, the CDR3 is TGTGCCAGCAGCTCAGCCGGGACAGCTGACTATGGCTACACCTTC. Translating gives CASSSAGTADYGYTF.

The chain couples TRBV6-5 to TRBJ2-7, with D tentatively TRBD1 (5 bases). Germline loops: CDR1 MNHEY, CDR2 SVGAGI. The ends were cut back, 2 bases at V and 0 bases at J, with 8 bases in the middle. CDR3 length: 14 amino acids. As DNA, the CDR3 is TGTGCCAGCAGTTACAGGGGTGTCTCCTACGAGCAGTACTTC. Protein: CASSYRGVSYEQYF.

The V gene is TRBV4-2, the J gene TRBJ2-1; tentatively, D is TRBD2 (6 bases). CDR1 is LGHNA and CDR2 is YNFKEQ in the germline V gene. The V gene lost 4 bases and the J gene lost 9 bases, with 19 bases spanning the gap. There are 15 residues in the CDR3. The CDR3 here is CASSRWRGARFEQFF. The CDR3 coding sequence is TGTGCCAGCAGCCGGTGGAGGGGCGCAAGGTTTGAGCAGTTCTTC.

The sample holds many counts of this clonotype. The rearrangement uses TRBV2 and TRBJ1-1; 8 nucleotides align to TRBD1. The CDR3 consists of 13 residues. Trimming at V came to 3 bases and at J to 10 bases, leaving 7 bases not matched to a gene. Per germline, CDR1 SNHLY and CDR2 FYNNEI. In nucleotides, the CDR3 is TGTGCCAGCAGTGACCTCAGACAGGGGCGAGCTTTCTTT. Translation: CASSDLRQGRAFF.

This chain links TRBV6-2 or TRBV6-3 with TRBJ2-4, with 7 bases fitting TRBD1. The germline CDR1 and CDR2 sequences are MNHEY and SVGEGT. Germline trimming cut 2 bases from V and 10 bases from J; bases unmatched to any gene: 5. The CDR3 has 13 residues. The CDR3 loop is CASSYAGTEIQYF. CDR3 coding DNA: TGTGCCAGCAGTTACGCCGGGACAGAGATTCAGTACTTC.

The genes are TRBV19 and TRBJ2-1; 7 bases are shared with TRBD2. Germline V gene lookup returns CDR1 LNHDA and CDR2 SQIVND (reference sequence). V lost 7 bases and J lost 2; bases outside the gene matches: 8. This CDR3 comprises 15 residues. CDR3 region: CASTAWSGTYNEQFF. DNA of the CDR3: TGTGCCAGTACGGCTTGGAGCGGGACCTACAATGAGCAGTTCTTC.

There are a few counts of this clonotype. The genes are TRBV20-1 and TRBJ2-1, with D perhaps matching TRBD2 (5 bases). The CDR3 covers 12 residues. The V end lost 6 bases, the J end lost 4 bases, and 10 bases lay between the germline ends. Germline lookup yields CDR1 DFQATT and CDR2 SNEGSKA (reference sequence). CDR3 loop: CSANRGYNEQFF. CDR3 in DNA: TGCAGTGCCAACCGCGGGTACAATGAGCAGTTCTTC.